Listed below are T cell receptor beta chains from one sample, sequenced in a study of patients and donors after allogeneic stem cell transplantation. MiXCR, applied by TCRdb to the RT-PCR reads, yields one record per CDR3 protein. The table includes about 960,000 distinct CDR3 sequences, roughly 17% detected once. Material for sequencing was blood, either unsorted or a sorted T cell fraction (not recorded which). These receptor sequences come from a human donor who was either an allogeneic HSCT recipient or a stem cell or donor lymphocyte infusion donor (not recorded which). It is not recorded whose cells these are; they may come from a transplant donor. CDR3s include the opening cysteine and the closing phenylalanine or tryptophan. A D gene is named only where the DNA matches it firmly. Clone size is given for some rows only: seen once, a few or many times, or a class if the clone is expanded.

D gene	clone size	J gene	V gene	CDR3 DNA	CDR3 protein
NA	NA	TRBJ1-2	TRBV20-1	TGCAGTGCCCGGCAGGTTGATCTGGGGGGCTACACCTTC	CSARQVDLGGYTF
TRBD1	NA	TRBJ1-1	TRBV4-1	TGCGCCAGCAGCCCGGGACAGGGGCCCCTCACTGAAGCTTTCTTT	CASSPGQGPLTEAFF
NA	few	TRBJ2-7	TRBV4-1	TGCGCCAGCAGCCGGATAGGTCTCTCCTACGAGCAGTACTTC	CASSRIGLSYEQYF
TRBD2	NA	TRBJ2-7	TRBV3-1	TGTGCCAGCAGCCTCGATACTAGCGGGGCCCCCCACGAGCAGTACTTC	CASSLDTSGAPHEQYF
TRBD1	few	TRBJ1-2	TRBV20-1	TGCAGTGCTAGGGTGATGCGGACAGGGGCCCCCTATGGCTACACCTTC	CSARVMRTGAPYGYTF
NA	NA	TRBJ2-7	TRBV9	TGTGCCAGCAGCGCATACACAGGGACACTCTACGAGCAGTACTTC	CASSAYTGTLYEQYF
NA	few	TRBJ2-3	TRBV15	TGTGCCACCAGCAGAAGCCCCGGACCCTGGGTAGATACGCAGTATTTT	CATSRSPGPWVDTQYF
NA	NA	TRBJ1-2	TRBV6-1	TGTGCCAGCAGTGAAGGGATGGGGGCCTATGGCTACACCTTC	CASSEGMGAYGYTF
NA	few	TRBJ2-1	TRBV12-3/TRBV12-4	TGTGCCAGCAGTCCTAGTGTGGGACGACTGACCCAGAGGGAGCAGTTCTTC	CASSPSVGRLTQREQFF
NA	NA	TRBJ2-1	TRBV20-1	TGCAGTGCAGCTTATCCCGCGGGTGGCTCCTACAATGAGCAGTTCTTC	CSAAYPAGGSYNEQFF
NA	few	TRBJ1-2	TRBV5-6	TGTGCCAGCAGCTCTCCGCAGACAGGCGGTAACTATGGCTACACCTTC	CASSSPQTGGNYGYTF
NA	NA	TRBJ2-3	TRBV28	TGTGCCAGCAGCGGCGGGACACCCACAGATACGCAGTATTTT	CASSGGTPTDTQYF
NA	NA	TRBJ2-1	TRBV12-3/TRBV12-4	TGTGCCAGCGTTAGGACCCTAATGGGGTCCTACAATGAGCAGTTCTTC	CASVRTLMGSYNEQFF
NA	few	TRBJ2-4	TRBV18	TGTGCCAGCTCACCAACAGAAAAAAACATTCAGTACTTC	CASSPTEKNIQYF
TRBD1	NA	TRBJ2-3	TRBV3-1	TGTGCCAGCAGCGTTCCCGGGACAGGCACAGATACGCAGTATTTT	CASSVPGTGTDTQYF
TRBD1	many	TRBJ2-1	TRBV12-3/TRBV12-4	TGTGCCAGCAGTTCTATAACAGGGGTATTCGGTGAGCAGTTCTTC	CASSSITGVFGEQFF
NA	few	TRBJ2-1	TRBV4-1	TGCGCCAGCAGCCTCCCTCAAGCTAGCTCTACCTACAATGAGCAGTTCTTC	CASSLPQASSTYNEQFF
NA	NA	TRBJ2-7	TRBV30	TGTGCCTGGAGCCTCGGGGCGTCGGAGCAGTACTTC	CAWSLGASEQYF
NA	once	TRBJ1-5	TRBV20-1	TGCAGTGCTAGAGATCTGGGGGGCGGTCAGCCCCAGCATTTT	CSARDLGGGQPQHF
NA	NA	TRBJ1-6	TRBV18	TGTGCCAGCTCACCTGACAGAGTATATAATTCACCCCTCCACTTT	CASSPDRVYNSPLHF
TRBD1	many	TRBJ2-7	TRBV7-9	TGTGCCAGCATAACAGGGGCGTCCTACGAGCAGTACTTC	CASITGASYEQYF
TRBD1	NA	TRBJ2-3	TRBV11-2	TGTGCCAGCAGCCCGAAGCCGGGGGACAGGTCAGGGGGCACAGATACGCAGTATTTT	CASSPKPGDRSGGTDTQYF
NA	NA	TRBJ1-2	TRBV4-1	TGCGCCAGCAGCCAAGATGCCGTCGGCTACACCTTC	CASSQDAVGYTF
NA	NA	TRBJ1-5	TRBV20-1	TGCAGTGCTAGCGCAGGCGGGAAGCCCCAGCATTTT	CSASAGGKPQHF
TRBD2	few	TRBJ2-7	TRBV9	TGTGCCAGCTGTAGGGGAGCGGGGGGCTACGAGCAGTACTTC	CASCRGAGGYEQYF
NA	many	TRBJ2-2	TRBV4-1	TGCGCCAGCAGCCAAGGTCTAGGGACCGGGGAGCTGTTTTTT	CASSQGLGTGELFF
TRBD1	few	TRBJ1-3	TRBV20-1	TGCAGTGCACCCGCCGCGGACAGGGCTGGAAACACCATATATTTT	CSAPAADRAGNTIYF
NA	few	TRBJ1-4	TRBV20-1	TGCAGTGCTAGAGATTCGGAGGTTGCAACTAATGAAAAACTGTTTTTT	CSARDSEVATNEKLFF
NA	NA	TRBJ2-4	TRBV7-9	TGTGCCAGCAGCTTAAAGGGGGGCATTCAGTACTTC	CASSLKGGIQYF
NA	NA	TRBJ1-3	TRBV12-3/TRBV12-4	TGTGCCAGCAGGTCGGGACCACAGGGAGCGGGAAACACCATATATTTT	CASRSGPQGAGNTIYF
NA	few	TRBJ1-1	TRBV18	TGTGCCAGCTCACCACCGAAAAGGGGAGGACACACTGAAGCTTTCTTT	CASSPPKRGGHTEAFF
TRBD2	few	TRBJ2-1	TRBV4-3	TGCGCCAGCAGCGCCCGACTAGCGGGGGTTCCAAATGAGCAGTTCTTC	CASSARLAGVPNEQFF